The subject of this entry is one T cell receptor (beta chain). The antigen remains undetermined. The sample is drawn from a study of cytomegalovirus exposure and HLA in healthy donors. PCR employed 60 Vbeta and 13 Jbeta primers. The data were produced by immunoSEQ multiplex PCR, yet TCRdb's version contains in-frame clones alone and is incomplete. The table has some 130,000 clones, over 70% seen once. Regarding the study as a whole: Sequencing artifact likely explains a cluster of highly shared sequence variants. Researchers catalogued some 160 TCR beta chains as cytomegalovirus-associated. Association of about 17,000 TCR beta sequences with HLA alleles was found at 0.05 false discovery rate in a later analysis.

Trimming removed 2 bases from V and 4 bases from J, with 16 bases in between. Germline lookup yields CDR1 SGHDT and CDR2 YYEEEE. This CDR3 comprises 16 residues. V and J are TRBV5-6 and TRBJ1-3; possibly TRBD1 for D (5 bases). This TCR was recovered from a man aged 40-55 years in good health and CMV-seronegative. Sequencing was done on a sample of PBMCs. The CDR3 nucleotides are TGTGCCAGCAGCTTAAGATCCCAGGGTCCGGGAAACACCATATATTTT. This translates into CASSLRSQGPGNTIYF.